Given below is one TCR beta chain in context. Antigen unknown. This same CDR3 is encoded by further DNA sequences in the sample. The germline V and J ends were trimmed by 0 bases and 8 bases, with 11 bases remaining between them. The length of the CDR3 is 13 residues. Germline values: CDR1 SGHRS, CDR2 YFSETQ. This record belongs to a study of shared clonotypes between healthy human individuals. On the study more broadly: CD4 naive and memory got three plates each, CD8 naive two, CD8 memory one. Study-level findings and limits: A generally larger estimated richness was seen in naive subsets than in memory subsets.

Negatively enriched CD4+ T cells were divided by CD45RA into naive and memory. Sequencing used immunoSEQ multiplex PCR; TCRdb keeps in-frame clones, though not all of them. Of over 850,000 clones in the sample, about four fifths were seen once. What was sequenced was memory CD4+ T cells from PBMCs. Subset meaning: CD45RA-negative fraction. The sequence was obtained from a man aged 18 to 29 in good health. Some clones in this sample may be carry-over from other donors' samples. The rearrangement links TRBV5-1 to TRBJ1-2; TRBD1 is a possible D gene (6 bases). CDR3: CASSLEGGVGYTF. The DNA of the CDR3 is TGCGCCAGCAGCTTGGAGGGGGGCGTAGGCTACACCTTC.